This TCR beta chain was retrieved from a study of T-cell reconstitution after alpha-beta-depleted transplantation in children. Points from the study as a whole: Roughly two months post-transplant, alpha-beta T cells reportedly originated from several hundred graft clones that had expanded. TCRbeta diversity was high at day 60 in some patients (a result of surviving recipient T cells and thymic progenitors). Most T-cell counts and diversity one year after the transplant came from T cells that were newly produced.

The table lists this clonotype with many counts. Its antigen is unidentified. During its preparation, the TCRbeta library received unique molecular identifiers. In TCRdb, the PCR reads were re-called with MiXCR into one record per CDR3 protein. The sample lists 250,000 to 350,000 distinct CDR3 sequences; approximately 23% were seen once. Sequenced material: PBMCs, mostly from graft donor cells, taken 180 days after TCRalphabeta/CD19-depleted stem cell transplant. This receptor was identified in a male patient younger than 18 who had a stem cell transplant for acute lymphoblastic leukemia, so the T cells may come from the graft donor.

The DNA of the CDR3 is TGTGCCAGCAGCCCCCCGCAGCGGGAGAAAGATACGCAGTATTTT. Protein product: CASSPPQREKDTQYF. The chain couples TRBV21-1 to TRBJ2-3; the DNA was not used to check the table's D call, TRBD2. TRBV21-1 is a recognized pseudogene. This CDR3 has 15 residues.